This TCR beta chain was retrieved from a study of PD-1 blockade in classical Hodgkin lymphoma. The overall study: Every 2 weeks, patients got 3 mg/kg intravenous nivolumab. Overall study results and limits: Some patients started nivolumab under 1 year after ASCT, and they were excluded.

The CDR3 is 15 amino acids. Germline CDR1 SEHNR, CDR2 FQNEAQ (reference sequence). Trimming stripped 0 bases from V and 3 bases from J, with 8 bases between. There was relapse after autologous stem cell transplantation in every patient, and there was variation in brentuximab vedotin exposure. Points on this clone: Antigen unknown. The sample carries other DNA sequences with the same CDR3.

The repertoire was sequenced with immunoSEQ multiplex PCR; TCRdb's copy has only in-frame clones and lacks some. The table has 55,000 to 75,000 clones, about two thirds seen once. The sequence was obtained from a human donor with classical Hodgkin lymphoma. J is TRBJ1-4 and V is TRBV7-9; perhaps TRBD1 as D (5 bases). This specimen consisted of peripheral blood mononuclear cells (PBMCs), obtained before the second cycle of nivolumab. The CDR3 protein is CASSLAETANEKLFF. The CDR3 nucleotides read TGTGCCAGCAGCTTAGCGGAGACAGCTAATGAAAAACTGTTTTTT.